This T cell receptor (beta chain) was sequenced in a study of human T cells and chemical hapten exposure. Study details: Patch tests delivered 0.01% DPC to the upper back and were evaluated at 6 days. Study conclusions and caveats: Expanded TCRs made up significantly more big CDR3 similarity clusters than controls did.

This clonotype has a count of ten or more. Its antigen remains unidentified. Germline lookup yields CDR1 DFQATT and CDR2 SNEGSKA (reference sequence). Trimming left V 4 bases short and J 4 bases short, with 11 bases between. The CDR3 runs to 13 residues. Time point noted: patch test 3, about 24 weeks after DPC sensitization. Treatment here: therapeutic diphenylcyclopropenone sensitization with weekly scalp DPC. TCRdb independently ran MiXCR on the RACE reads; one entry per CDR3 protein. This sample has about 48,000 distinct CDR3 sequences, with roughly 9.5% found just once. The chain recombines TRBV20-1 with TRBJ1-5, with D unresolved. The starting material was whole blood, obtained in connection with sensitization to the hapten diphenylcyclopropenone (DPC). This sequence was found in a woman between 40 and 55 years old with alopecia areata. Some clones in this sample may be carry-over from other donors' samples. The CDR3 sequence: CSATRLPNQPQHF. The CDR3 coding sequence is TGCAGTGCTACGAGGCTTCCTAATCAGCCCCAGCATTTT.